This paragraph covers one TCR beta chain sequence. Its antigen has not been determined. Nothing much larger sits one base from this clone, and base qualities are not available. The immunoSEQ assay amplified TCRB CDR3 regions from approximately 1.8 micrograms of genomic DNA, or from all available DNA when less than that amount was available. The multiplex PCR employed 60 forward primers targeting TCR V beta segments and 13 reverse primers targeting J beta segments. Synthetic control templates were spiked into each sample at limiting dilution to estimate reads per starting template. Reads of 87 bp were generated by sequencing on the Illumina HiSeq System. On the study's bioinformatics: To remove PCR and sequencing errors, closely related sequences were merged with a nearest neighbor algorithm. TCR overlap was defined as the percentage of unique tumor TCR beta sequences that were also present in the same patient's peripheral blood. The immuneACCESS repertoire file appears here via TCRdb, limited to in-frame rearrangements. These files lack a portion of the clones; in checked studies, under half of the deficit traces to unresolved V genes, and the cause of the others is not known. V and J calls and clone size come straight from that table; D and trimming were deduced from the DNA. Within this sample are fewer than 90,000 clones, with roughly 80% of them counted one time only. The ten largest clones represent about 6.8% of the sample.

In light of the paper, this sample's time point label describes: after dendritic cell vaccination, including at tumor progression/relapse. Patients were selected on the basis of adequate residual fresh-frozen tumor tissue and more than two years of available survival data. An isocitrate dehydrogenase mutation was not carried by any of the glioblastoma patients, although molecular status was otherwise variable. PBMC collection took place before vaccination, two weeks after the third vaccination, and at tumor progression if progression occurred. The Qiagen DNeasy Blood extraction Kit was used for extraction of genomic DNA. The germline V gene specifies SGHRS as CDR1 and YFSETQ as CDR2. V loses 0 bases at its end and J loses 1 base; junction bases beyond the gene matches: 2. There are 16 amino acids in the CDR3, from cysteine to phenylalanine inclusive. CDR3 DNA only is kept here, 48 bases in frame from base 1.

This entry belongs to a study of glioma-infiltrating T cells after dendritic cell vaccination (dated by TCRdb to 2016 to 2017). Background for the entire study: Of the approximately 15 glioblastoma patients in the cohort, all drawn from Phase I and II dendritic cell vaccination trials, 9 were newly diagnosed and 6 had recurrent disease. The vaccine consisted of monocyte-derived dendritic cells cultured seven to eight days with IL-4 and GM-CSF, then pulsed overnight with autologous tumor lysate. Patients received autologous tumor lysate-pulsed dendritic cell vaccination between about 2003 and 2012. Patients received three intradermal dendritic cell vaccine injections at biweekly intervals in the arm below the axilla. In glioblastoma patients vaccinated with dendritic cells, deep sequencing of TCR beta CDR3 regions served to measure the amount of tumor-infiltrating lymphocytes and to compare repertoires between tumor and blood. Survival after dendritic cell vaccination was correlated with TCR sequencing metrics such as TIL content and the overlap between tumor and blood repertoires. The paper as a whole reports these results and caveats: Higher estimated pretreatment TIL content predicted longer time to progression and overall survival after dendritic cell vaccination. The cohort was small and heterogeneous, with few patients having full blood and tumor sets and even fewer initial-recurrent tumor pairs. The three-group TCR overlap response model was described as speculative and requiring prospective validation. No direct relationship between TCR clonality and survival was found, suggesting that a diverse polyclonal response may matter.

This receptor chain uses TRBV5-1 and TRBJ1-3; TRBD1 fits 9 bases in the junction. The source is a human donor with glioblastoma. The sequencing here drew on blood, taken after dendritic cell vaccination. The DNA sequence is TGCGCCAGCAGCTTGGGGGGGACAGGGTCTGGAAACACCATATATTTT. It translates to CASSLGGTGSGNTIYF.